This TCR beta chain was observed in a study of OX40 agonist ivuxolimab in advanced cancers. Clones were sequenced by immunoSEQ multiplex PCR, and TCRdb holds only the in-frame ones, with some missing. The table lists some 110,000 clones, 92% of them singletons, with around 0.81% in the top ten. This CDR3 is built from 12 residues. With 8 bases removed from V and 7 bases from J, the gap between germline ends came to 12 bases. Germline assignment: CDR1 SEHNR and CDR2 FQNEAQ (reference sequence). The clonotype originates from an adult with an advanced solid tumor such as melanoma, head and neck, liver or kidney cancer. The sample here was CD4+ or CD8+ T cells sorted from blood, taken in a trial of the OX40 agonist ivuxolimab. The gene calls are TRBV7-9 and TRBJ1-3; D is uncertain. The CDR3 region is CASRPAGNTIYF. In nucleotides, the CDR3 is TGTGCCAGCCGCCCTGCGGGGAACACCATATATTTT.